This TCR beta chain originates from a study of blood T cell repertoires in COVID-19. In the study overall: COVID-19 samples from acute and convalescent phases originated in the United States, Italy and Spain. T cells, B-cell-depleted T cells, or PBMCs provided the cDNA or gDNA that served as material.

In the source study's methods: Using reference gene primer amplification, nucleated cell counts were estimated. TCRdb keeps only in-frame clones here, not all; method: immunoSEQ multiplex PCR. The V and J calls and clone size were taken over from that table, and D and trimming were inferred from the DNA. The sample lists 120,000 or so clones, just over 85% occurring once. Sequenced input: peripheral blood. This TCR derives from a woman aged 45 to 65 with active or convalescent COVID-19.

The CDR3 reads CSVVAGARSYNEQFF. For the CDR3, the DNA is TGCAGCGTTGTCGCGGGGGCTAGATCCTACAATGAGCAGTTCTTC. The chain combines TRBV29-1 with TRBJ2-1; TRBD2 might be the D (7 bases). The CDR3 totals 15 residues. V lost 4 bases and J lost 1, with 14 bases in between. The germline CDR1 and CDR2 sequences are SQVTM and ANQGSEA.